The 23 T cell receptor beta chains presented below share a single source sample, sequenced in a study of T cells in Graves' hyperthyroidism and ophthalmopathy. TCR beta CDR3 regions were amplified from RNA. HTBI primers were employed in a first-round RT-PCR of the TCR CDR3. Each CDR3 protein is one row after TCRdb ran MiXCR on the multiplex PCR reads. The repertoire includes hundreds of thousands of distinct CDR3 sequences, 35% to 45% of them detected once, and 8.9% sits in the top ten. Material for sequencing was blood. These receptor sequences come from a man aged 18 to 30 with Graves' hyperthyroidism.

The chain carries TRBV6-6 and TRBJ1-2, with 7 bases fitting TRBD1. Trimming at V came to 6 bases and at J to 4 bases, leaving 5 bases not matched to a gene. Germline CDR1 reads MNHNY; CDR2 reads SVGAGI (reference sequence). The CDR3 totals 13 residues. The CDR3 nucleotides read TGTGCCAGCAGGGCACAGGGGAGCTATGGCTACACCTTC. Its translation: CASRAQGSYGYTF.

CDR3 amino acids: CASSQLFGTPAFF. DNA of the CDR3: TGCGCCAGCAGCCAACTTTTCGGGACGCCCGCTTTTTTT. The V and J genes are TRBV4-1 and TRBJ1-4; D might be TRBD1 (5 bases). Trimming removed 2 bases at V and 17 bases at J, with 18 bases between. CDR1 and CDR2 from the germline V gene are MGHRA and YSYEKL. This CDR3 is built from 13 residues.

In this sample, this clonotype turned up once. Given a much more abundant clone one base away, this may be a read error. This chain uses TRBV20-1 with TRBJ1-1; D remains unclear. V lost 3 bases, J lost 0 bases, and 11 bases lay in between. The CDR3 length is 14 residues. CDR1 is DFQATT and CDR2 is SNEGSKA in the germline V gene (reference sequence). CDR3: CSARPQRLNTEAFF. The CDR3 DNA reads TGCAGTGCTAGGCCCCAGAGGCTGAACACTGAAGCTTTCTTT.

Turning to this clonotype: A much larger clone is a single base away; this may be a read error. CDR3 loop: CSFLDAGDSGNTIYF. For the CDR3, the DNA is TGCAGCTTCTTAGACGCAGGAGACTCTGGAAACACCATATATTTT. The gene calls are TRBV29-1 and TRBJ1-3; the D is unclear. V was pared by 8 bases and J by 0 bases, with 17 bases between. The CDR3 has 15 residues. Germline CDR1 is SQVTM and CDR2 is ANQGSEA.

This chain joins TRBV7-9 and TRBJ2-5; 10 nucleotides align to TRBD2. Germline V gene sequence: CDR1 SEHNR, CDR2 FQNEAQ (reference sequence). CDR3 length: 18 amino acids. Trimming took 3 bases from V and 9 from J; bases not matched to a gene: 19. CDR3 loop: CASSFGGLATAPGGSQYF. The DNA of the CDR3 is TGTGCCAGCAGCTTTGGGGGACTAGCGACAGCCCCCGGTGGGTCCCAGTACTTC.

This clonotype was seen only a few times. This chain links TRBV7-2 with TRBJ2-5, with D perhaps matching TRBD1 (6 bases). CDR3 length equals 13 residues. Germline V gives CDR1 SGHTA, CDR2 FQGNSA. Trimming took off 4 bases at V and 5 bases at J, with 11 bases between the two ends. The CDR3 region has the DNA TGTGCCAGCAGCTGGGGGCTAATGGAGACCCAGTACTTC. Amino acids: CASSWGLMETQYF.

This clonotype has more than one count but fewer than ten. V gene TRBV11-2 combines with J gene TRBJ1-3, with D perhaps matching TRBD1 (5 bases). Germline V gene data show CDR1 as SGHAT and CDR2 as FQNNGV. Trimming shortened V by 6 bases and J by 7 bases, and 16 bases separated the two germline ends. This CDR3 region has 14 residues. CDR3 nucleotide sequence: TGTGCCAGCAGTAAGGCAGGGAATTGGAACACCATATATTTT. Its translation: CASSKAGNWNTIYF.

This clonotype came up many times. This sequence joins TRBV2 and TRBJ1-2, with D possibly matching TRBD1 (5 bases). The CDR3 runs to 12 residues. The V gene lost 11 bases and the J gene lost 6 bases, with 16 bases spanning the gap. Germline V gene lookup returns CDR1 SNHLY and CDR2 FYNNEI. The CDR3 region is CAGLRGADGYTF. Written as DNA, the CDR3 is TGTGCCGGCCTGAGGGGCGCAGATGGCTACACCTTC.

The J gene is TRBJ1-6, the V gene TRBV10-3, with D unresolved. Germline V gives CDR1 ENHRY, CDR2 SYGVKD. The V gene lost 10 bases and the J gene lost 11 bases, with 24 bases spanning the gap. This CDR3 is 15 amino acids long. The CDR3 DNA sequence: TGTGCCAGTAGTGAGTCGGAGGACCCAAGGACACCCCTCCACTTT. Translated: CASSESEDPRTPLHF.

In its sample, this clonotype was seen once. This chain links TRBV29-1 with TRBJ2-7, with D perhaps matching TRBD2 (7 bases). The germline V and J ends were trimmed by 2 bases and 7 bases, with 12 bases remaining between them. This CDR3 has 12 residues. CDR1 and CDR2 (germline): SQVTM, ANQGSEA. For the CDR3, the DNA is TGCAGCGTTGAAAGGGGGGGAAGGGAGCAGTACTTC. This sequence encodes CSVERGGREQYF.

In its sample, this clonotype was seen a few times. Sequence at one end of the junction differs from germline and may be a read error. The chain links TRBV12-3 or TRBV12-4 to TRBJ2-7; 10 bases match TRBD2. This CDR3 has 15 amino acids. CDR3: CASSYSPLAGLAGHF. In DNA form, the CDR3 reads TGTGCCAGCAGTTACTCGCCACTAGCGGGACTCGCTGGACACTTC.

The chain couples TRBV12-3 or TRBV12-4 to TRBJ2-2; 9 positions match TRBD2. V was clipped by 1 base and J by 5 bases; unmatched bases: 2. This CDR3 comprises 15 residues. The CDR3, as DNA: TGTGCCAGCAGTTTAGGGCGGGAGGGAACCGGGGAGCTGTTTTTT. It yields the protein CASSLGREGTGELFF.

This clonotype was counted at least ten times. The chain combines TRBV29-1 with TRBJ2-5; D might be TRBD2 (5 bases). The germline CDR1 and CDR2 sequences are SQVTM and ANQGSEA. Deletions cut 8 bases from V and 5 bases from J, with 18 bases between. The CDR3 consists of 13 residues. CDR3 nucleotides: TGCAGCACCACCTTTGTGGGAGCGGAGACCCAGTACTTC. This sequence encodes CSTTFVGAETQYF.

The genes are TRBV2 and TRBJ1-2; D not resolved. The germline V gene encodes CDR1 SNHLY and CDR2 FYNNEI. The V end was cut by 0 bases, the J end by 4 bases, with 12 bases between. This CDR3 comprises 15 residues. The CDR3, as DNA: TGTGCCAGCAGTGAAGCAATGACACGCGGCTATGGCTACACCTTC. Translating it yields CASSEAMTRGYGYTF.

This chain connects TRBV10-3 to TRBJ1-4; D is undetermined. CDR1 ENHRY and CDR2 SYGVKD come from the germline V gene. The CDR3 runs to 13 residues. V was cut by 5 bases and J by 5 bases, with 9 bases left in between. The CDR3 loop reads CAISRERNEKLFF. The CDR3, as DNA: TGTGCCATCAGTCGTGAGAGAAATGAAAAACTGTTTTTT.

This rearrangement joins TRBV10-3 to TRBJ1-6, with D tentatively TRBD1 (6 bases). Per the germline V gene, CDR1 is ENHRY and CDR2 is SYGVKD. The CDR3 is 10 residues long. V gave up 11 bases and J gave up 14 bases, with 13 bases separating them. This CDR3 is CAPRGPTLHF. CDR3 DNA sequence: TGTGCCCCCCGGGGGCCCACCCTCCACTTT.

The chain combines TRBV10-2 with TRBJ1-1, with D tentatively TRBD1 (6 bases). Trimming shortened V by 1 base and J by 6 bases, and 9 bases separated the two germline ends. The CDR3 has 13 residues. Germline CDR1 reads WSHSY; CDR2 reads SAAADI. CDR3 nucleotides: TGCGCCAGCAGTGAGTACTGGGGGCCTGAAGCTTTCTTT. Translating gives CASSEYWGPEAFF.

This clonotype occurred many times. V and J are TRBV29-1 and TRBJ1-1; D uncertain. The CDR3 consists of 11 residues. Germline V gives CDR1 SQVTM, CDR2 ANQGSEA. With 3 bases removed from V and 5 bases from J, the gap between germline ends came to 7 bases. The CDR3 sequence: CSVEIFTEAFF. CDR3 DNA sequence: TGCAGCGTTGAGATCTTTACTGAAGCTTTCTTT. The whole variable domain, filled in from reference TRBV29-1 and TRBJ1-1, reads SAVISQKPSRDICQRGTSLTIQCQVDSQVTMMFWYRQQPGQSLTLIATANQGSEATYESGFVIDKFPISRPNLTFSTLTVSNMSPEDSSIYLCSVEIFTEAFFGQGTRLTVV.

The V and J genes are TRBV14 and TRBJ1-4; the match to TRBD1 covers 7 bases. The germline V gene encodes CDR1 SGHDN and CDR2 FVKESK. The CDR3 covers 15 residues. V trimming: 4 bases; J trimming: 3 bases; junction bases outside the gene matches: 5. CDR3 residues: CASSLTGAANEKLFF. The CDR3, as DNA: TGTGCCAGCAGCCTAACAGGGGCAGCTAATGAAAAACTGTTTTTT.

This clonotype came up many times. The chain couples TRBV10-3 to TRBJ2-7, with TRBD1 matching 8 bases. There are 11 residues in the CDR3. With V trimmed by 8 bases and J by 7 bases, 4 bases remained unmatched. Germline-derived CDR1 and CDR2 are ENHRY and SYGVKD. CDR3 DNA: TGTGCCATCGGACAGGGAAGGGAGCAGTACTTC. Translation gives CAIGQGREQYF.

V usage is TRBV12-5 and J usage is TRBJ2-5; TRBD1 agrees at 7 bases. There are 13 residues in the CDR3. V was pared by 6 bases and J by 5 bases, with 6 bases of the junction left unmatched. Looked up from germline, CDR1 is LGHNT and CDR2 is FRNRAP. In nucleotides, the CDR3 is TGTGCTAGTGGCCCAGGGGGATGGGAGACCCAGTACTTC. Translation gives CASGPGGWETQYF.

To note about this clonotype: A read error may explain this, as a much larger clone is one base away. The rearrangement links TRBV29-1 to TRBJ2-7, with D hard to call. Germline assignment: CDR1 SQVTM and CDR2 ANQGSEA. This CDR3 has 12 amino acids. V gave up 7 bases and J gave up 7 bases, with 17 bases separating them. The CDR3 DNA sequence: TGCAGCGCCAAGCAGTCGCAAGGGGAGCAGTACTTC. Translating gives CSAKQSQGEQYF.

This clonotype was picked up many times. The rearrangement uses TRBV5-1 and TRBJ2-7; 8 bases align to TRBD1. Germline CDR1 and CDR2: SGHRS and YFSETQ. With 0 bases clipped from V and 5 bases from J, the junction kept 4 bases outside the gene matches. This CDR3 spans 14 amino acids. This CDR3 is CASSLAGQGNEQYF. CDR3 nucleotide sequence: TGCGCCAGCAGCTTGGCCGGACAGGGAAACGAGCAGTACTTC.